This is a list of T cell receptor beta chains from one sample in a study of OX40 agonist ivuxolimab in advanced cancers. TCRdb's copy holds only in-frame clones and misses some; the assay was immunoSEQ multiplex PCR. Of some 98,000 clones listed, roughly nine tenths are singletons. The source was CD4+ or CD8+ T cells sorted from blood, collected in a trial of the OX40 agonist ivuxolimab. These receptors were collected from an adult with an advanced solid tumor such as melanoma, head and neck, liver or kidney cancer. Both conserved end residues are part of each CDR3. D genes are given only for firm matches. Size is stated for part of the rows, as once, few or many counts, or as a class when the clone is expanded.

CDR3 length	V gene	clone size	D gene	J gene	CDR3 DNA	CDR3 protein
14	TRBV7-7	NA	TRBD1	TRBJ2-7	TGTGCCAGCAGCGTCGGACAGGGCGGCTACGAGCAGTACTTC	CASSVGQGGYEQYF
17	TRBV18	NA	NA	TRBJ1-1	TGTGCCAGCACCTCCAACCGCCAGGGTGGGGGAAACACTGAAGCTTTCTTT	CASTSNRQGGGNTEAFF
16	TRBV7-9	NA	TRBD2	TRBJ2-1	TGTGCCAGCAGCAAAAAGCGGGAGAAGTCCTACAATGAGCAGTTCTTC	CASSKKREKSYNEQFF
15	TRBV5-4	NA	TRBD2	TRBJ2-5	TGTGCCAGCAGCGCGGGACTAGCGGGAGAGGGGACCCAGTACTTC	CASSAGLAGEGTQYF
15	TRBV7-8	NA	NA	TRBJ2-3	TGTGCCAGCAGCTCGAGAGTCTTTGGCACAGATACGCAGTATTTT	CASSSRVFGTDTQYF
15	TRBV6-5	NA	NA	TRBJ2-1	TGTGCCAGCAGTTACGGGACCCCAGCCTACAATGAGCAGTTCTTC	CASSYGTPAYNEQFF
15	TRBV25-1	NA	TRBD2	TRBJ2-1	TGTGCCAGCAGGGGTAGCGGGAGGGCCGGCGATGAGCAGTTCTTC	CASRGSGRAGDEQFF
13	TRBV6-6	NA	NA	TRBJ1-1	TGTGCCAGCACTTACACGGTTAGCACTGAAGCTTTCTTT	CASTYTVSTEAFF
16	TRBV30	NA	TRBD2	TRBJ2-1	TGTGCCTGGAGTCTAGCGGGAGCCTTCACGGGCGATGAGCAGTTCTTC	CAWSLAGAFTGDEQFF
15	TRBV6-5	NA	NA	TRBJ1-1	TGTGCCAGCAGTTACTTCTTACAGGGTACCACTGAAGCTTTCTTT	CASSYFLQGTTEAFF
17	TRBV7-9	NA	NA	TRBJ2-7	TGTGCCAGCAGCTCCCCCGGTAGAACAGCGGGCTCCTACGAGCAGTACTTC	CASSSPGRTAGSYEQYF
14	TRBV19	NA	TRBD2	TRBJ2-1	TGTGCCAGTAGTAGGGTAGCGGGAGGGCATGAGCAGTTCTTC	CASSRVAGGHEQFF
18	TRBV4-2	NA	TRBD1	TRBJ1-3	TGTGCCAGCAGCCGCGGGACAGGGGGCGCGGGTTCGGGAAACACCATATATTTT	CASSRGTGGAGSGNTIYF
15	TRBV19	once	NA	TRBJ2-2	TGTGCCAGCAGCAACCGGGACGGTCTCGCCGGGGAGCTGTTTTTT	CASSNRDGLAGELFF
17	TRBV7-9	NA	TRBD2	TRBJ2-7	TGTGCCAGCAGCTTAGGGACTAGCGGGAGGGCCGACTACGAGCAGTACTTC	CASSLGTSGRADYEQYF
14	TRBV7-9	NA	TRBD2	TRBJ2-7	TGTGCCAGCAGCTTAGGGGCGGGAGGAAGCGAGCAGTACTTC	CASSLGAGGSEQYF
15	TRBV5-1	NA	TRBD2	TRBJ2-1	TGCGCCAGCAGCAGAATAGCGGGAACCTACAATGAGCAGTTCTTC	CASSRIAGTYNEQFF
13	TRBV4-3	NA	NA	TRBJ2-3	TGCGCCAGCAGCCCTCGTTACGGAGATACGCAGTATTTT	CASSPRYGDTQYF
18	TRBV28	once	TRBD1	TRBJ2-3	TGTGCCAGCACCGTGTCCGGGACAGGGTTACCTAGCACAGATACGCAGTATTTT	CASTVSGTGLPSTDTQYF
14	TRBV30	NA	NA	TRBJ2-3	TGTGCCTGGAGCCCGGGTCAAGCAAAAGATACGCAGTATTTT	CAWSPGQAKDTQYF
14	TRBV5-1	NA	TRBD2	TRBJ2-3	TGCGCCAGCAAGCCCGCGGGAGTGGCAGATACGCAGTATTTT	CASKPAGVADTQYF
19	TRBV21-1	NA	NA	TRBJ2-1	TGTGCCAGCAGCAACCCGGGACTAGCGGGAGACGGGGGTGGAAATGAGCAGTTCTTC	CASSNPGLAGDGGGNEQFF
14	TRBV5-1	NA	NA	TRBJ1-1	TGCGCCAGCAGGTCGGGCACTGAGGCCACTGAAGCTTTCTTT	CASRSGTEATEAFF
15	TRBV28	NA	TRBD2	TRBJ2-7	TGTGCCAGCAGTTTAACAGGACTAGCGGCCTACGAGCAGTACTTC	CASSLTGLAAYEQYF
14	TRBV10-1	NA	NA	TRBJ2-7	TGCGCCAGCAGCCTCCGGGCCTCAACTGGCGAGCAGTACTTC	CASSLRASTGEQYF
15	TRBV7-2	NA	NA	TRBJ2-1	TGTGCCAGCAGCTTAGTGTCTGGGCCCGACAATGAGCAGTTCTTC	CASSLVSGPDNEQFF
12	TRBV28	NA	NA	TRBJ2-7	TGTGCCAGCAGCCAACAGGGCTACGAGCAGTACTTC	CASSQQGYEQYF
14	TRBV11-3	NA	NA	TRBJ2-1	TGTGCCAGCAGCTTAGGTGACGGTTGGAATGAGCAGTTCTTC	CASSLGDGWNEQFF
15	TRBV12-5	NA	TRBD1	TRBJ2-5	TGTGCTAGTGGGACCGGACAGGGGATTTTGGAGACCCAGTACTTC	CASGTGQGILETQYF
13	TRBV6-1	once	TRBD1	TRBJ2-1	TGTGCCAGCAGTGGACAGGGCGGAGAGGGGCAGTTCTTC	CASSGQGGEGQFF
13	TRBV7-2	NA	NA	TRBJ1-5	TGTGCCAGCAGCTGGACCTACCCTCAGCCCCAGCATTTT	CASSWTYPQPQHF
15	TRBV13	NA	TRBD2	TRBJ2-7	TGTGCCAGCAGCCGCGGGGGGCTGTTCTCCTACGAGCAGTACTTC	CASSRGGLFSYEQYF
14	TRBV11-3	once	NA	TRBJ2-5	TGTGCCAGCAAGAATCAGGGGTTTCAAGGGACCCAGTACTTC	CASKNQGFQGTQYF
17	TRBV18	NA	TRBD1	TRBJ2-7	TGTGCCAGCTCACCCAGGGGGACAGGGGGCTCTTCCTACGAGCAGTACTTC	CASSPRGTGGSSYEQYF